This T cell receptor beta chain was documented in a study of T cell repertoires in cytomegalovirus infection. For the study at large: A matching HLA type, together with CMV infection, was signaled by public TCR beta signatures.

Study-level points and caveats: Cumulative public TCR beta family frequency identified CMV carriers with the relevant HLA. CMV-specific TCR beta clonotypes restricted by HLA-C were the ones dominating the ex vivo response.

This clonotype has a handful of counts. Its antigen is not identified. Germline CDR1 reads KGHDR; CDR2 reads SFDVKD. Unmatched junction bases numbered 2, after V lost 0 bases and J lost 8 bases. The CDR3 length is 14 residues. TCRdb reanalysed the reads using MiXCR and keeps one entry per CDR3 protein. The sample contains around 250,000 distinct CDR3 sequences, about a sixth of which appear only once. This rearrangement joins TRBV24-1 to TRBJ2-1; 8 bases map to TRBD2. Sequencing was performed on CD8+ T cells from PBMCs. The receptor comes from a human donor in good health (CMV status not recorded). Some clones in this sample may be carry-over from other donors' samples. The CDR3 DNA sequence: TGTGCCACCAGTGATTTGGGGACTAGGGATGAGCAGTTCTTC. Its protein product is CATSDLGTRDEQFF.